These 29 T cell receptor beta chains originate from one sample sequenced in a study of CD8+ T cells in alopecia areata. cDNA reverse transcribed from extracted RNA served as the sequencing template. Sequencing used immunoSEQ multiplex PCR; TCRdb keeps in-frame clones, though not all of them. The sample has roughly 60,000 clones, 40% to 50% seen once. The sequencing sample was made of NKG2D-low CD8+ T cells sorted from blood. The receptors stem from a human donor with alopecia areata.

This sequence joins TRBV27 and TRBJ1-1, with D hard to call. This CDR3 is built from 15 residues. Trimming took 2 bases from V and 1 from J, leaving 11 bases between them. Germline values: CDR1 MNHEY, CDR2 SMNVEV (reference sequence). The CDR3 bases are TGTGCCAGCAGTTTAGTTGGGTCTGGGAACACTGAAGCTTTCTTT. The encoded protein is CASSLVGSGNTEAFF.

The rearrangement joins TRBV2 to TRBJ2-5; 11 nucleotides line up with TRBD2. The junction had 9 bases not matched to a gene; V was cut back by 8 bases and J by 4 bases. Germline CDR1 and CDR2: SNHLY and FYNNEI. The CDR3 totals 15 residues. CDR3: CASVQTGTSGETQYF. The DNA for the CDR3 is TGTGCCAGCGTACAAACCGGGACTAGCGGAGAGACCCAGTACTTC.

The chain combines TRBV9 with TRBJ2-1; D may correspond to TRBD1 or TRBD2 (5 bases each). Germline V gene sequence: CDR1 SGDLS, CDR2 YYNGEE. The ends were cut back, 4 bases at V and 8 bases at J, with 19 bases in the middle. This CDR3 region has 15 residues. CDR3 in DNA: TGTGCCAGCAGCCTAGACCGGGTGCTGGGGGATGAGCAGTTCTTC. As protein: CASSLDRVLGDEQFF.

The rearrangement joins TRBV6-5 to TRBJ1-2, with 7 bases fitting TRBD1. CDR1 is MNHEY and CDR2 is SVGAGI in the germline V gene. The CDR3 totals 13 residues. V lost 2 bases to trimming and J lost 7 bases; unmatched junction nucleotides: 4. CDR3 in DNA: TGTGCCAGCAGTTACACAGGGGATGGTGGCTACACCTTC. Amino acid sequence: CASSYTGDGGYTF.

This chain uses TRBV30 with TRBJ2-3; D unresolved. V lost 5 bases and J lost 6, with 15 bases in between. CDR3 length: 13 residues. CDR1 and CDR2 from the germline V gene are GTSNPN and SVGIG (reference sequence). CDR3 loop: CAWGPDPGDTQYF. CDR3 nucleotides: TGTGCCTGGGGGCCCGACCCTGGCGATACGCAGTATTTT.

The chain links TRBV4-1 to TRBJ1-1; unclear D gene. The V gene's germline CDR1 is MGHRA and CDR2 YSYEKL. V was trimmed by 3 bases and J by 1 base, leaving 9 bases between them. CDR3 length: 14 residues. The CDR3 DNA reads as TGCGCCAGCAGCCAGAAGAGAGAGAACACTGAAGCTTTCTTT. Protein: CASSQKRENTEAFF.

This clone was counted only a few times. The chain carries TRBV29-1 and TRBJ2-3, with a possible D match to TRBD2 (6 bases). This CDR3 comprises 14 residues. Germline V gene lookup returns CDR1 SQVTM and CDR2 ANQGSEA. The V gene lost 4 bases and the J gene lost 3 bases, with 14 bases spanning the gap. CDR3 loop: CSVGGTPRTDTQYF. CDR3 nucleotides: TGCAGCGTTGGAGGGACTCCTCGGACAGATACGCAGTATTTT.

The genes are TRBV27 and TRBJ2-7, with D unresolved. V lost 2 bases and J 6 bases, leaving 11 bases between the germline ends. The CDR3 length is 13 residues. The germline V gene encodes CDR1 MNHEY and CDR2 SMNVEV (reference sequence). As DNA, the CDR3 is TGTGCCAGCAGTTTAGGGGTAGCCGGCGAGCAGTACTTC. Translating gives CASSLGVAGEQYF.

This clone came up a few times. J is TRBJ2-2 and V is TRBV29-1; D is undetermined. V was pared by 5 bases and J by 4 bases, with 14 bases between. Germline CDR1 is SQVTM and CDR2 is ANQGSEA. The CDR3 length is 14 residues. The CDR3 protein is CSVLSSDGTGELFF. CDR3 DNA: TGCAGCGTTTTGAGTTCGGACGGCACCGGGGAGCTGTTTTTT.

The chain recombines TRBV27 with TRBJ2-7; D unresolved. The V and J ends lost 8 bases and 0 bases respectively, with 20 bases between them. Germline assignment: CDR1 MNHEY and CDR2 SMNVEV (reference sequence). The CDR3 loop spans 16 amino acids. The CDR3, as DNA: TGTGCCAGCCGGTCCATTACGGGCGGACCCTCCTACGAGCAGTACTTC. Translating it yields CASRSITGGPSYEQYF.

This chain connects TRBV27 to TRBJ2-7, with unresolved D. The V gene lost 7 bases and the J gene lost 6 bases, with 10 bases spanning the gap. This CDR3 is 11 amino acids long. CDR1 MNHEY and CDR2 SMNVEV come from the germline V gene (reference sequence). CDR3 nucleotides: TGTGCCAGCATCTTGGGTAGCGAGCAGTACTTC. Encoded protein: CASILGSEQYF.

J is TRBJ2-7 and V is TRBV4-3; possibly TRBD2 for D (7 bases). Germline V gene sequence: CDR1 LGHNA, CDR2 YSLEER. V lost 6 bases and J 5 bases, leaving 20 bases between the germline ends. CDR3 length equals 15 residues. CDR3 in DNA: TGCGCCAGCAGTCCCTTAGGGGGGGCCCTTGACGAGCAGTACTTC. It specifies CASSPLGGALDEQYF.

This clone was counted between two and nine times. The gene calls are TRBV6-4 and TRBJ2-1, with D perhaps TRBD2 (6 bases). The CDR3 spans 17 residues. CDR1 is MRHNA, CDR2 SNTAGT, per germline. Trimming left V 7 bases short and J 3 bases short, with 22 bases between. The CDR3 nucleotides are TGTGCCAGCAACGGAGGCGGGACTGGATCGTTCTACAATGAGCAGTTCTTC. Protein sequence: CASNGGGTGSFYNEQFF.

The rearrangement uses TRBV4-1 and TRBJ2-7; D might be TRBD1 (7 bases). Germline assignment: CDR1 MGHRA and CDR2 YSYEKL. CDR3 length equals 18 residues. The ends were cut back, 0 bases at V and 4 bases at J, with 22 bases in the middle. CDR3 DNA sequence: TGCGCCAGCAGCCAAGAGACAGGGACTTGGGACTCTTTATACGAGCAGTACTTC. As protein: CASSQETGTWDSLYEQYF.

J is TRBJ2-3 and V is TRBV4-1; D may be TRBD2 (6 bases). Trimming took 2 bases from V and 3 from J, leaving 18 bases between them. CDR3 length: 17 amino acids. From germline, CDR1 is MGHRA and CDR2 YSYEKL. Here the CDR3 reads CASSQPSEGERTDTQYF. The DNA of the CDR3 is TGCGCCAGCAGCCAACCTTCGGAGGGCGAGCGAACAGATACGCAGTATTTT.

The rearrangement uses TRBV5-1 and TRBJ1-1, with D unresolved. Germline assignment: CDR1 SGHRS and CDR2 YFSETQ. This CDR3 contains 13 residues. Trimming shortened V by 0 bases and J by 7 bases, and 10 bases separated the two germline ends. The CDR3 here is CASSLGSRYEAFF. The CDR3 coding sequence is TGCGCCAGCAGCTTGGGGAGCCGCTATGAAGCTTTCTTT.

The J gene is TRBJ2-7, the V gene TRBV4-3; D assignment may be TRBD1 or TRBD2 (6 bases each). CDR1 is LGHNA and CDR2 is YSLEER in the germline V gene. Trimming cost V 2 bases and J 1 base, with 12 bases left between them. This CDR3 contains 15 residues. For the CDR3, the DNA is TGCGCCAGCAGCCAACTGCGGGACACTTCCTACGAGCAGTACTTC. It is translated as CASSQLRDTSYEQYF.

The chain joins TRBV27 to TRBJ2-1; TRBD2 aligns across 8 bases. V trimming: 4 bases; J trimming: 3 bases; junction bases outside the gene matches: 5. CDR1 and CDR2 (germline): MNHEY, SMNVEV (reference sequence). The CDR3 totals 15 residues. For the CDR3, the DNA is TGTGCCAGCAGTTATAGCGGGGACATCTACAATGAGCAGTTCTTC. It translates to CASSYSGDIYNEQFF.

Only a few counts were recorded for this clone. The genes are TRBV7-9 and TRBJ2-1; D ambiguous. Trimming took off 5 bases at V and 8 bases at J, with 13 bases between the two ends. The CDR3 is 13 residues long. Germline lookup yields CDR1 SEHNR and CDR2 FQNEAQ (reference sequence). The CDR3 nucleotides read TGTGCCAGCAGCGACCCCCCCTTCGATGAGCAGTTCTTC. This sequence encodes CASSDPPFDEQFF.

CDR3 coding DNA: TGCGCCAGCAGCCAAGACTCACTAGCGACCATCTACGAGCAGTACTTC. This encodes CASSQDSLATIYEQYF. V gene TRBV4-1 combines with J gene TRBJ2-7, with 7 nucleotides matching TRBD2. CDR1 MGHRA and CDR2 YSYEKL come from the germline V gene. Trimming cost V 0 bases and J 3 bases; bases outside gene matches: 8. This CDR3 has 16 amino acids.

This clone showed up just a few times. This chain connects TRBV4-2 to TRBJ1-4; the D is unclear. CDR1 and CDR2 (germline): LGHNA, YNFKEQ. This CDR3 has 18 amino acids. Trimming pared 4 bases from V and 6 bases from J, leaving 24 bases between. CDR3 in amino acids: CASSPAEGGESSDEKLFF. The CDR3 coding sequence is TGTGCCAGCAGCCCAGCCGAGGGAGGCGAGTCTAGTGATGAAAAACTGTTTTTT.

Here the CDR3 DNA reads TGCGCCAGCAGCCAAGTCCCCGCAGAGAACACCGGGGAGCTGTTTTTT. Translated, it gives CASSQVPAENTGELFF. This rearrangement joins TRBV4-1 to TRBJ2-2; no clear D. V was pared by 1 base and J by 1 base, with 10 bases between. CDR3 size: 16 residues. Germline V lookup: CDR1 MGHRA, CDR2 YSYEKL.

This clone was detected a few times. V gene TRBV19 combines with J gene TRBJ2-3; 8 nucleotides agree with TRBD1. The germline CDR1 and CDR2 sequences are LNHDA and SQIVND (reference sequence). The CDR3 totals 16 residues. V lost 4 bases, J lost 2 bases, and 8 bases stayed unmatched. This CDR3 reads CASSTPGQDPTDTQYF. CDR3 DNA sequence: TGTGCCAGTAGTACCCCGGGACAGGACCCCACAGATACGCAGTATTTT.

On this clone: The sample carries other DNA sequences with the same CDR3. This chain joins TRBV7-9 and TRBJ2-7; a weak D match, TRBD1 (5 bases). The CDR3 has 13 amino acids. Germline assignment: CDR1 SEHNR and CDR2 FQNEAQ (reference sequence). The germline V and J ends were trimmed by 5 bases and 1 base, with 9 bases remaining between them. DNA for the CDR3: TGTGCCAGCAGCCTCCCAGGGTCCTACGAGCAGTACTTC. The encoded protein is CASSLPGSYEQYF.

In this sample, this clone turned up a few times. This CDR3 is CASSRNTEAFF. Written as DNA, the CDR3 is TGTGCCAGCAGTCGGAACACTGAAGCTTTCTTT. The chain links TRBV13 to TRBJ1-1, with unresolved D. The CDR3 is 11 amino acids. V was trimmed by 6 bases and J by 1 base, leaving 3 bases between them. Germline V gives CDR1 PRHDT, CDR2 FYEKMQ (reference sequence).

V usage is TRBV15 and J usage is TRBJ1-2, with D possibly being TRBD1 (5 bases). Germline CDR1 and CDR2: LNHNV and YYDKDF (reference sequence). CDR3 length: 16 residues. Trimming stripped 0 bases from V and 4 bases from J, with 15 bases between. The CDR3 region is CATSRDPGTISYGYTF. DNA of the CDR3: TGTGCCACCAGCAGAGACCCAGGGACTATAAGCTATGGCTACACCTTC.

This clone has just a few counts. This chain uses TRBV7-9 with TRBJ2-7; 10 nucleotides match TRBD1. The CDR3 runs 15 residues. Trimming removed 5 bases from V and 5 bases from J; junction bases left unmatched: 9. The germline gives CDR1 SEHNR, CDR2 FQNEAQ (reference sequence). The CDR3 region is CASSDYRDRGHEQYF. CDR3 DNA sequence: TGTGCCAGCAGCGACTACCGGGACAGGGGCCACGAGCAGTACTTC.

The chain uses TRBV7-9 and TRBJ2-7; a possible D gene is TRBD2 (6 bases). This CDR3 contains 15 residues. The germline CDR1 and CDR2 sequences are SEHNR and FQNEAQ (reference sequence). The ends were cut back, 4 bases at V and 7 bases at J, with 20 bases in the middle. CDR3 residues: CASSSNLGGDLEQYF. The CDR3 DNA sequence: TGTGCCAGCAGCTCCAACTTGGGCGGGGACCTAGAGCAGTACTTC.

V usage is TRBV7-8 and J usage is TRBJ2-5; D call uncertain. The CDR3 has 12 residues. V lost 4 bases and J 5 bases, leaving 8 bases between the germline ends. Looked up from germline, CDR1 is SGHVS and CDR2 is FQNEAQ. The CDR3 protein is CASSWDWETQYF. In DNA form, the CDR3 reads TGTGCCAGCAGCTGGGATTGGGAGACCCAGTACTTC.